Detailed here is one T cell receptor (beta chain). The clone's antigen remains unknown. No base qualities exist here, and no much larger clone lies one base off it. The data were taken from a study of technical replicates of blood from a few donors (dated by TCRdb to 2016 to 2017). Libraries were prepared through the immunoSEQ multiplex PCR assay. Not all clones reach the TCRdb copy of this immuneACCESS table, which keeps in-frame sequences only. Checked studies attribute under half of the gap to unresolved V genes and leave the rest unexplained. The sample table holds about 75,000 clones, of which roughly nine tenths were seen once. The leading ten clones occupy over 4% of the sample. The germline V gene (reference sequence) gives CDR1 as LNHNV and CDR2 as YYDKDF. Trimming takes 0 bases off V and 0 bases off J; junction bases not matched to a gene: 13. Including the terminal cysteine and phenylalanine, the CDR3 comprises 20 residues. Solely the CDR3 DNA is kept, with 60 bases framed from the first base.

Sequenced input: PBMCs. This sequence uses TRBV15 and TRBJ1-5; a stretch of 8 junction bases matches TRBD1. The sequence was obtained from a human donor in good health. Some clones in this sample may be carry-over from other donors' samples. For the CDR3, the sequence is CATSRDSSGGPVYSNQPQHF. The DNA sequence is TGTGCCACCAGCAGAGATTCGTCAGGGGGCCCGGTGTATAGCAATCAGCCCCAGCATTTT. Reference TRBV15 and TRBJ1-5 genes cover what lies past the CDR3, so the full variable domain is DAMVIQNPRYQVTQFGKPVTLSCSQTLNHNVMYWYQQKSSQAPKLLFHYYDKDFNNEADTPDNFQSRRPNTSFCFLDIRSPGLGDTAMYLCATSRDSSGGPVYSNQPQHFGDGTRLSIL.